This note documents a single T cell receptor beta chain sequence. Trimming took off 4 bases at V and 0 bases at J, with 13 bases between the two ends. Germline V lookup: CDR1 SGHRS, CDR2 YFSETQ. The CDR3 extends over 15 amino acids. Produced via immunoSEQ multiplex PCR; TCRdb's table is partial and in-frame only. The data show approximately 190,000 clones, with 84% seen just once and roughly 5% held by the top ten. The data were taken from a study of blood T cell repertoires in COVID-19. This clonotype was obtained from a woman aged 70-85 years with active or convalescent COVID-19. The chain uses TRBV5-1 and TRBJ1-1; D perhaps matches TRBD1 (5 bases). The sequencing input was peripheral blood. CDR3 loop: CASSIAGFLNTEAFF. CDR3 sequence (DNA): TGCGCCAGCAGCATCGCAGGGTTTCTGAACACTGAAGCTTTCTTT.